The rows below give T cell receptor beta chains drawn from one sample of a study of CD8+CD57+ T cells in acquired aplastic anemia. TCRdb itself ran the reads through MiXCR, one entry per CDR3 protein. The table records about 190,000 distinct CDR3 sequences, more than 45% of them present only once. Sequenced sample: sorted CD4+, CD8+, or CD8+CD57+ T cells (not recorded which) from PBMCs. These receptor sequences come from a human donor with aplastic anemia. Each CDR3 is given with its conserved first and last residue. D genes are given only for firm matches. Clone size is not always given. Where it is, it says once, few, many or a class for expanded clones.

V gene	J gene	D gene	clone size	CDR3 DNA	CDR3 protein
TRBV20-1	TRBJ1-6	-	-	TGCAGTGCCCAGGGAGGAAATTCACCCCTCCACTTT	CSAQGGNSPLHF
TRBV2	TRBJ2-7	TRBD2	-	TGTGCCAGTACTCGGGCTAGCGGGGGCCGAAACTCCTACGAGCAGTACTTC	CASTRASGGRNSYEQYF
TRBV7-9	TRBJ1-1	-	many	TGTGCCAGCAGCTTAGGGCCAGGGGAGGGGACTGAAGCTTTCTTT	CASSLGPGEGTEAFF
TRBV10-3	TRBJ1-2	-	-	TGTGCCAGTTTGACACTTAACTATGGCTACACCTTC	CASLTLNYGYTF
TRBV15	TRBJ1-1	-	many	TGTGCCACCAGCGTTTTACAGGGTAGGACTGAAGCTTTCTTT	CATSVLQGRTEAFF
TRBV7-6	TRBJ2-2	-	many	TGTGCCAGCAGCTTAGATAACGGGGGAGTAACCGGGGAGCTGTTTTTT	CASSLDNGGVTGELFF
TRBV20-1	TRBJ2-1	-	-	TGCAGTGCTAGTGCTCAAGGCAGGAGCTCCTACAATGAGCAGTTCTTC	CSASAQGRSSYNEQFF
TRBV7-2	TRBJ1-1	-	few	TGTGCCAGCAGCTCCCAAGTTGGAGACAGAGTCCCGGGGGGAGCTTTCTTT	CASSSQVGDRVPGGAFF
TRBV29-1	TRBJ2-7	TRBD2	-	TGCAGCGTGGGACTAGCGGGAGGGCTTTGGGACGAGCAGTACTTC	CSVGLAGGLWDEQYF
TRBV25-1	TRBJ2-7	-	many	TGTGCCAGCAGTGAAGGACCCTCCTACGAGCAGTACTTC	CASSEGPSYEQYF
TRBV5-1	TRBJ1-2	-	once	TGCGCCAGCAGCCCCCTTCAGGGGGGCTACACCTTC	CASSPLQGGYTF
TRBV6-1	TRBJ2-1	-	few	TGTGCCAGCAGTGAAATTTCACGCCTCTCCTACAATGAGCAGTTCTTC	CASSEISRLSYNEQFF
TRBV2	TRBJ2-3	-	-	TGTGCCAGCAAGTCAGGGAGTACAGATACGCAGTATTTT	CASKSGSTDTQYF
TRBV25-1	TRBJ1-4	TRBD1	-	TGTGCCAGCAGGGGACAGGCTAATGAAAAACTGTTTTTT	CASRGQANEKLFF
TRBV10-3	TRBJ1-1	TRBD1	-	TGTGCCATCCAGGGACAGGGTACTGAAGCTTTCTTT	CAIQGQGTEAFF
TRBV15	TRBJ1-1	-	-	TGTGCCACCAGCAGAGCGGACAAGATCACTGAAGCTTTCTTT	CATSRADKITEAFF
TRBV7-2	TRBJ2-7	-	-	TGTGCCAGCAGCTTATACGGGTTCGAGCAGTACTTC	CASSLYGFEQYF
TRBV24-1	TRBJ1-2	-	few	TGTGCCACCAGTGAGGCCAGACAGTCCTATGGCTACACCTTC	CATSEARQSYGYTF
TRBV2	TRBJ2-7	-	-	TGTGCCAGCAGGATCTCTGGAGACTACGAGCAGTACTTC	CASRISGDYEQYF
TRBV2	TRBJ1-1	-	-	TGTGCACAGGTGGGGGGACTGTTCACTGAAGCTTTCTTT	CAQVGGLFTEAFF
TRBV10-1	TRBJ2-1	TRBD1	few	TGCGCCAGCAGTGACCAATCGACAGGGGTTAATGAGCAGTTCTTC	CASSDQSTGVNEQFF
TRBV7-7	TRBJ2-1	-	-	TGTGCCTGGGGGGACTCTTCCTACAATGAGCAGTTCTTC	CAWGDSSYNEQFF
TRBV6-2/TRBV6-3	TRBJ1-6	-	many	TGTGCCAGCAGTTATACGACGGGAAGTTCACCCCTCCACTTT	CASSYTTGSSPLHF
TRBV10-2	TRBJ2-3	TRBD2	-	TGCGCCAGCAGTCTGGGACTAGGGGGTGCAGATACGCAGTATTTT	CASSLGLGGADTQYF
TRBV12-3/TRBV12-4	TRBJ2-3	TRBD2	few	TGTGCCAGCAGTTCTTGGCGGGAGTCCCCCACAGATACGCAGTATTTT	CASSSWRESPTDTQYF
TRBV19	TRBJ2-7	-	-	TGTGCCAGTAGTATACAGGGGTTCTCGCGCGAGCAGTACTTC	CASSIQGFSREQYF
TRBV10-1	TRBJ2-5	-	-	TGCGCCAGCAATACAGGATCGGGGACCCAGTACTTC	CASNTGSGTQYF
TRBV12-3/TRBV12-4	TRBJ1-2	-	many	TGTGCCAGCAGTTCACTGACAGGCCGAACCTTC	CASSSLTGRTF
TRBV5-1	TRBJ2-2	TRBD2	many	TGCGCCAGCAGCTTCCGGGACTACGACACCGGGGAGCTGTTTTTT	CASSFRDYDTGELFF
TRBV7-3	TRBJ2-3	-	many	TGTGCCAGCAGCTTTTCACAGTCAGATACGCAGTATTTT	CASSFSQSDTQYF
TRBV30	TRBJ2-3	-	-	TGTGCCTGGAGTGTAGGTGGGAGCACAGATACGCAGTATTTT	CAWSVGGSTDTQYF
TRBV20-1	TRBJ2-3	TRBD2	many	TGCAGTGCTAGGGGGAGGGCATATACGCAGTATTTT	CSARGRAYTQYF
TRBV11-1	TRBJ2-1	TRBD2	-	TGTGCCAGCAGCTCCAGCGGACTAGCGGGAGAGTCCAATGAGCAGTTCTTC	CASSSSGLAGESNEQFF
TRBV24-1	TRBJ2-3	TRBD2	-	TGTACCACCAGTGACCGTAGCGGGAGCACAGATACGCAGTATTTT	CTTSDRSGSTDTQYF
TRBV12-3/TRBV12-4	TRBJ2-3	-	few	TGTGCCAGCAGTTGGGACCAAACAGATACGCAGTATTTT	CASSWDQTDTQYF
TRBV7-2	TRBJ1-5	TRBD1	-	TGTGCCAGCAGCTCCACAGGGGGACAGCCCCAGCATTTT	CASSSTGGQPQHF
TRBV6-2/TRBV6-3	TRBJ1-2	TRBD1	few	TGTGCCAGCAGTCGACCCCGGGACAGAGATTTCTATGGCTACACCTTC	CASSRPRDRDFYGYTF
TRBV7-8	TRBJ1-2	TRBD1	-	TGTGCCAGCAGCTTAGGGACAGGGGAGGCCTTAGTCTATGGCTACACCTTC	CASSLGTGEALVYGYTF
TRBV19	TRBJ2-1	-	-	TGTGCCAGTAGTTTCGGACAGAGCTTCTACAATGAGCAGTTCTTC	CASSFGQSFYNEQFF
TRBV24-1	TRBJ2-3	-	many	TGTGCCACCAGTGTCGGTTCCACAGATACGCAGTATTTT	CATSVGSTDTQYF
TRBV11-2	TRBJ1-1	-	-	TGTGCCAGCAGCTTCCGACAGCTGAACACTGAAGCTTTCTTT	CASSFRQLNTEAFF
TRBV11-2	TRBJ2-1	TRBD1	-	TGTGCCAGCAGCGTGACCGAGACAGGGCTAGATGAGCAGTTCTTC	CASSVTETGLDEQFF
TRBV5-1	TRBJ1-1	-	many	TGCGCCAGCAGCTTGCTCCCAGGCCCCATGAACACTGAAGCTTTCTTT	CASSLLPGPMNTEAFF
TRBV25-1	TRBJ1-1	-	-	TGTGCCAGCGGTGATCTAACCCAGGGGTGGGGCACTGAAGCTTTCTTT	CASGDLTQGWGTEAFF
TRBV7-2	TRBJ2-5	-	few	TGTGCCAGCAGCCCATGGGACTTGGGGACCCAGTACTTC	CASSPWDLGTQYF
TRBV4-1	TRBJ2-3	TRBD2	-	TGCGCCAGCAGCCAAGATCCGCTAGCGGGGAGGGTAGGTACGCAGTATTTT	CASSQDPLAGRVGTQYF
TRBV19	TRBJ1-6	-	-	TGTGCCAGTAGTATGGGGAGCTCCTATAATTCACCCCTCCACTTT	CASSMGSSYNSPLHF
TRBV29-1	TRBJ2-7	TRBD2	-	TGCAGCGTGGGGAGGATGGGGACTAGCTACGAGCAGTACTTC	CSVGRMGTSYEQYF
TRBV10-3	TRBJ1-6	-	-	TGTGCCATCAGTGACCCGAAGAATTCACCCCTCCACTTT	CAISDPKNSPLHF
TRBV10-3	TRBJ1-1	-	-	TGTGCCAGCAGTTATTCCTCCGCGGACAGGAACACTGAAGCTTTCTTT	CASSYSSADRNTEAFF
TRBV20-1	TRBJ2-2	-	-	TGCAGTACGACCTCGAACGACTTTTTCGGGGAGCTGTTTTTT	CSTTSNDFFGELFF
TRBV19	TRBJ1-5	-	-	TGTGCCAGTAGTCTAATTAGGGTATCATTTATTAGCAATCAGCCCCAGCATTTT	CASSLIRVSFISNQPQHF
TRBV20-1	TRBJ1-1	TRBD1	-	TGCAGTGCTGCCCCACAGGGGGCGCGAGGAACTGAAGCTTTCTTT	CSAAPQGARGTEAFF
TRBV9	TRBJ2-2	-	many	TGTGCCAGCAGCGTAGGACAGCGGAGTAAAACCGGGGAGCTGTTTTTT	CASSVGQRSKTGELFF
TRBV3-1	TRBJ2-3	-	many	TGTGCCAGCAGCCAAGGAGTAGCGGTCCTTCAGACGCAGTATTTT	CASSQGVAVLQTQYF